This T cell receptor (beta chain) stems from a study of blood T cell repertoires in COVID-19 (TCRdb year 2020). Describing the broader study: The collaborator samples originated in the United States, Italy and Spain and spanned the acute and convalescent phases of COVID-19. The repertoires were released in a freely available public database intended as a resource for research on the immune response to SARS-CoV-2. The sample metadata nearly always contained a de-identified subject ID, COVID-19 status, age in years and sex. Samples came from the ongoing ImmuneRACE study (first 160 participants) plus 1,254 subjects from 6 global collaborators. The material from the prospective study consisted of cDNA or gDNA derived from T cells, B-cell-depleted T cells, or PBMCs. HLA class I and class II types, where available, came from metadata supplied by the sample provider rather than from assay-based typing. Subjects who had been exposed to COVID-19, were actively infected with it, or had recovered from it provided the deeply sampled blood TCRbeta repertoires that made up the dataset.

On this clone itself: Its antigen has not been determined. Within one base of it there is no much larger clone, and no base qualities were kept.

The CDR3 spans 13 residues, from the cysteine through the phenylalanine. The retained sequence is limited to the CDR3, 39 bases, with the frame set at the first base. As encoded in the germline V gene, CDR1 is LGHNA while CDR2 is YSLEER. Deletion took 1 base off V and 5 bases off J, with a span of 8 bases between the germline ends. TCRbeta CDR3 regions were amplified from genomic DNA by means of the immunoSEQ Assay, a bias-controlled multiplex PCR. In the original analysis: The number of nucleated cells in each sample was estimated from the amplification of reference gene primers within the assay. Sequence reads were collapsed and filtered to measure the absolute abundance of every unique TCRbeta CDR3 rearrangement. For each sample, productive Simpson clonality was calculated as the square root of Simpson's diversity index across productive rearrangements. The table comes from immuneACCESS by way of TCRdb, which keeps in-frame sequences with V and J called. Part of the clones is missing from these tables; in studies checked, under half for an unresolved V gene and the rest for unknown reasons. V and J calls and clone size are copied from that table; D and trimming were computed from the DNA. In this sample the table shows approximately 330,000 clones, roughly 89% of which occur a single time. 9.5% to 10% of the sample is taken by the ten largest.

The research as a whole found: The amount of clinical and demographic metadata varied by source and participant and was provided uncurated.

One collaborating source in Seattle enrolled patients while the patients were actively infected and followed the patients over time throughout the course of disease. Whole blood was collected in K2EDTA tubes by collaborating institutions according to the institutions' own protocols. For TCRbeta analysis, collaborators shipped samples as frozen whole blood, isolated PBMCs, or DNA extracted from either of those sample types. The chain employs TRBV4-3 and TRBJ1-2; there is no confident call for the D gene. This TCR derives from a young man with COVID-19, enrolled during active disease. Sequencing was carried out using peripheral blood. The sequenced DNA: TGCGCCAGCAGCCAAGCGCGGGGATATGGCTACACCTTC. Its protein product is CASSQARGYGYTF.